The clone carrying this T cell receptor beta chain was seen once. These data come from a study of blood T cell repertoires in COVID-19. The CDR3 spans 17 residues. Losses at the gene ends were 2 bases for V and 0 bases for J; bases not matched to a gene: 6. CDR1 is LGHDT, CDR2 YNNKEL, per germline (reference sequence). Clinical history reported by participants formed the basis on which cohorts were assigned. Authors' data handling: Amplification from reference gene primers served as the basis for estimated nucleated cell counts. Method: immunoSEQ multiplex PCR; TCRdb's copy keeps in-frame clones and lacks some. The D gene and trimming were derived from the DNA, and the V and J assignments and clone size from that table. The sample holds approximately 200,000 clones, roughly nine tenths seen once.

The chain couples TRBV3-1 (or the pseudogene TRBV3-2) to TRBJ2-1; 8 bases match TRBD2. Sequencing was performed on PBMCs or T cells enriched from blood (not recorded which). The TCR was taken from a woman aged 40 to 55 with acute COVID-19. As DNA, the CDR3 is TGTGCCAGCAGCCAATTAGGCGGGGGGACCTCCTACAATGAGCAGTTCTTC. Encoded protein: CASSQLGGGTSYNEQFF.